This T cell receptor beta chain is from a study of T cells in Graves' hyperthyroidism and ophthalmopathy. At the level of the study: Peripheral blood was acquired at first diagnosis, ahead of any therapy whatsoever.

This clonotype was recorded many times. The CDR3 regions of TCR beta were amplified from RNA transcripts. When the TCR CDR3 underwent first-round RT-PCR, the HTBI primer set was used. MiXCR, run by TCRdb on the multiplex PCR reads, gives a single entry per CDR3 protein. The sample contains 500,000 to 550,000 distinct CDR3 sequences, 20% of which appear only once. Sequenced: blood. This clonotype was obtained from a man aged 40-49 years with Graves' ophthalmopathy.

The CDR3 DNA reads as TGCAGTGCCATGACAGGGCTAAATGAAAAACTGTTTTTT. Residues: CSAMTGLNEKLFF. The V call is TRBV20-1, the J call TRBJ1-4, with 7 bases identical to TRBD1. The junction had 6 bases not matched to a gene; V was cut back by 6 bases and J by 5 bases. Germline V lookup: CDR1 DFQATT, CDR2 SNEGSKA (reference sequence). The CDR3 spans 13 residues.